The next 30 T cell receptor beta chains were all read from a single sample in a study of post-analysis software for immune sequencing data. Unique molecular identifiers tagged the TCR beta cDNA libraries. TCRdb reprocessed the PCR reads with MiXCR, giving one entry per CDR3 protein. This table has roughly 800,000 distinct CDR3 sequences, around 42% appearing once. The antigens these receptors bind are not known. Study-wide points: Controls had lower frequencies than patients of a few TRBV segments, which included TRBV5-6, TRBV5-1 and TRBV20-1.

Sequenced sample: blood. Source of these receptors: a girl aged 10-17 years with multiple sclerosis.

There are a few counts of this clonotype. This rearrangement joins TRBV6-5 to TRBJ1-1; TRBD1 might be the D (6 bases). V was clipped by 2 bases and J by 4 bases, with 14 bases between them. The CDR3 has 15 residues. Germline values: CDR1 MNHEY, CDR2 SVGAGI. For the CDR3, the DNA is TGTGCCAGCAGTTACCGGGGGGCGCGAGGCACTGAAGCTTTCTTT. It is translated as CASSYRGARGTEAFF.

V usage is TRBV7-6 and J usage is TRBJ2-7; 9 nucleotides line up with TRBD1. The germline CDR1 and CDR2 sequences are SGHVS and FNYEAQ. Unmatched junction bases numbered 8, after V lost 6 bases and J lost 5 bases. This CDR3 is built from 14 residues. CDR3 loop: CASRRTGGFDEQYF. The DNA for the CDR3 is TGTGCCAGCAGGAGAACAGGGGGCTTTGACGAGCAGTACTTC.

The CDR3 protein is CASSLIVGETQYF. CDR3 DNA: TGTGCCAGCAGCTTAATTGTTGGAGAGACCCAGTACTTC. The rearrangement links TRBV7-9 to TRBJ2-5, with no clear D. CDR3 length: 13 amino acids. The ends were cut back, 2 bases at V and 4 bases at J, with 8 bases in the middle. Per germline, CDR1 SEHNR and CDR2 FQNEAQ (reference sequence).

The DNA of the CDR3 is TGTGCCAGCAGCCCTCGACAGGGGAAGAGCGAAAAACTGTTTTTT. Translating it yields CASSPRQGKSEKLFF. This chain uses TRBV7-2 with TRBJ1-4, with 8 positions matching TRBD1. The CDR3 extends over 15 amino acids. Germline assignment: CDR1 SGHTA and CDR2 FQGNSA. Trimming at V came to 5 bases and at J to 8 bases, leaving 10 bases not matched to a gene.

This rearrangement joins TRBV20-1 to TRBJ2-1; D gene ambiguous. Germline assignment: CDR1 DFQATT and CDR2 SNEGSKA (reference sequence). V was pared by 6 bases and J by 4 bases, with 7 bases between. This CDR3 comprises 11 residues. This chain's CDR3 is CSADEYNEQFF. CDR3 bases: TGCAGTGCAGACGAGTACAATGAGCAGTTCTTC.

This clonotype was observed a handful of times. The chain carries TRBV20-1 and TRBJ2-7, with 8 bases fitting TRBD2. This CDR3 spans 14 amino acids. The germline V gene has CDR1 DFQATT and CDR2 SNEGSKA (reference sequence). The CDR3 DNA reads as TGCAGCCTGAGGGGGACTAGTCCAAGGCACGAGCAGTACTTC. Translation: CSLRGTSPRHEQYF.

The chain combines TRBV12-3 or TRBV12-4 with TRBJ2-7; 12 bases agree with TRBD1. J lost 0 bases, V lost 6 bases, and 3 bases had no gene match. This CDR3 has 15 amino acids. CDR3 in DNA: TGTGCCAGCAGGGGGGGACAGGGGGCCTCCTACGAGCAGTACTTC. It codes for CASRGGQGASYEQYF.

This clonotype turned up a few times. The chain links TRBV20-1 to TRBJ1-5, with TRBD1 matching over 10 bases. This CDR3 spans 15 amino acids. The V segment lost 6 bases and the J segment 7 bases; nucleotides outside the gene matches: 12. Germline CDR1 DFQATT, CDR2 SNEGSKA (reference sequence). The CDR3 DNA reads TGCAGTGCAAAAACCGGGACAGGGGATAACCAGCCCCAGCATTTT. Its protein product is CSAKTGTGDNQPQHF.

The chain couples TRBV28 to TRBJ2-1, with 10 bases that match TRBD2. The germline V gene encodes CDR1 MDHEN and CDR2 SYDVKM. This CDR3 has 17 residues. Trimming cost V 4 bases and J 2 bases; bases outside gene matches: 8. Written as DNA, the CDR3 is TGTGCCAGCAGTTCCCCGCGGACTAGCGGAACCTACAATGAGCAGTTCTTC. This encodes CASSSPRTSGTYNEQFF.

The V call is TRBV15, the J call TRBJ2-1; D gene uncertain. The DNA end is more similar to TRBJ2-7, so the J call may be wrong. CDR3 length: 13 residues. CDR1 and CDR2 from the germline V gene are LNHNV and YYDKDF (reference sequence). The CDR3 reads CATSRAHSIEQYF. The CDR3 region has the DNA TGTGCCACCAGCAGAGCCCATTCAATCGAGCAGTACTTC.

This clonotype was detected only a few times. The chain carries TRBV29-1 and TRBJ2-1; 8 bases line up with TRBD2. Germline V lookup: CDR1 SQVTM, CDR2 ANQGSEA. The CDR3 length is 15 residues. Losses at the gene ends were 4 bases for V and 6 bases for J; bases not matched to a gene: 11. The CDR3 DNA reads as TGCAGCGTTGTCGGGGGGGGCCAACCGGGCAATGAGCAGTTCTTC. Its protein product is CSVVGGGQPGNEQFF.

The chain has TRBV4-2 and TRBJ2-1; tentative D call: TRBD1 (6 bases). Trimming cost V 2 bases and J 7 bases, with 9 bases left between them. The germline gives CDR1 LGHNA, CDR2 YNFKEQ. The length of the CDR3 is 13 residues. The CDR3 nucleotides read TGTGCCAGCAGCCAACCCAGGGGTAATGAGCAGTTCTTC. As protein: CASSQPRGNEQFF.

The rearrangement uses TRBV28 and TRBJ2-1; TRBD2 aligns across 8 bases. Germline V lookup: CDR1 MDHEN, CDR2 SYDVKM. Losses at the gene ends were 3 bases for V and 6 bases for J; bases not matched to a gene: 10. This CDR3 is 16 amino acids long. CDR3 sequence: CASSFPPSGSVNEQFF. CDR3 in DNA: TGTGCCAGCAGTTTCCCCCCCAGCGGGAGTGTCAATGAGCAGTTCTTC.

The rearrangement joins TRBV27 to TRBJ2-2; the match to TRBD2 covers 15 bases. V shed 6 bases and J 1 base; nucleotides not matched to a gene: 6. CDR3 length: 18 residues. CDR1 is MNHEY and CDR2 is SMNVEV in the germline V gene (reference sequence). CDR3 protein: CASRRTSGRAENTGELFF. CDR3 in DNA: TGTGCCAGCAGGAGGACTAGCGGGAGGGCCGAGAACACCGGGGAGCTGTTTTTT.

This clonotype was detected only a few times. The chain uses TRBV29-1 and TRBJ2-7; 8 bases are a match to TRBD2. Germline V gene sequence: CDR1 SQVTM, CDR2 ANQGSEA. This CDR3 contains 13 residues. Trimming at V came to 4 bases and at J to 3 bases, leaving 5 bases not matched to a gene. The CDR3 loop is CSVGGSGIYEQYF. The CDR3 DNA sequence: TGCAGCGTTGGCGGTAGCGGGATCTACGAGCAGTACTTC.

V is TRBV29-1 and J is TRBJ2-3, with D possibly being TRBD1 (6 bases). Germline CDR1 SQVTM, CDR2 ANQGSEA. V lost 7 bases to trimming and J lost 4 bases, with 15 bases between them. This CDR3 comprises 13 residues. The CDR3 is CSAYREVADTQYF. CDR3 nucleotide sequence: TGCAGCGCTTACAGGGAAGTGGCAGATACGCAGTATTTT.

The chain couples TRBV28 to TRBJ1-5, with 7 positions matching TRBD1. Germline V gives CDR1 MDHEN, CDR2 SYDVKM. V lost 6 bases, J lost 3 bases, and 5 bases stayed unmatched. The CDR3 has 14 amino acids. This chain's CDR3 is CASRPTGHNQPQHF. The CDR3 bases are TGTGCCAGCAGGCCGACAGGGCACAATCAGCCCCAGCATTTT.

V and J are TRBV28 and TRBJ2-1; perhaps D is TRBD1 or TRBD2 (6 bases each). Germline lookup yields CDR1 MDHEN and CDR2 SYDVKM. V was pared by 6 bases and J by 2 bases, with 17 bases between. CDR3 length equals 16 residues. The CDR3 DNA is TGTGCCAGCAGCCGCCCACAGGGAGGTCCCTACAATGAGCAGTTCTTC. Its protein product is CASSRPQGGPYNEQFF. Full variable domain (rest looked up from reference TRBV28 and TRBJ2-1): DVKVTQSSRYLVKRTGEKVFLECVQDMDHENMFWYRQDPGLGLRLIYFSYDVKMKEKGDIPEGYSVSREKKERFSLILESASTNQTSMYLCASSRPQGGPYNEQFFGPGTRLTVL.

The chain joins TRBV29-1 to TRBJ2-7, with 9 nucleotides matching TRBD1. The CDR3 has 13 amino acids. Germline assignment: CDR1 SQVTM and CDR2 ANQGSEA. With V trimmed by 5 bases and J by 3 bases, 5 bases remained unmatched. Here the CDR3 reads CSVQGQGNYEQYF. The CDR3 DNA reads TGCAGCGTTCAGGGACAGGGAAACTACGAGCAGTACTTC.

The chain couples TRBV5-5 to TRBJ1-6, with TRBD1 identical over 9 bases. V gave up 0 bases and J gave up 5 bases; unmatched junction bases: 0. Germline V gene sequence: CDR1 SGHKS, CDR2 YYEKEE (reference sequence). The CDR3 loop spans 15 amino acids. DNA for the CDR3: TGTGCCAGCAGCTTGGGACAGGGGGATAATTCACCCCTCCACTTT. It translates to CASSLGQGDNSPLHF.

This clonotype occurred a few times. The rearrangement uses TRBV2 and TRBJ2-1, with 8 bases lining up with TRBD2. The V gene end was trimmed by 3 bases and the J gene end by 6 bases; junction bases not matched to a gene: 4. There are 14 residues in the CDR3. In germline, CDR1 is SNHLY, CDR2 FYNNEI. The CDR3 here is CASSEGTSGNEQFF. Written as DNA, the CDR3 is TGTGCCAGCAGTGAGGGAACTAGCGGCAATGAGCAGTTCTTC.

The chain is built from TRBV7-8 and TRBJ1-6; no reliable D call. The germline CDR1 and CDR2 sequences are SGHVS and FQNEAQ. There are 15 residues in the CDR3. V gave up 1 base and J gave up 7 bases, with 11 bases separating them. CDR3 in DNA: TGTGCCAGCAGCTTAGTTCTGGCCCCCAATTCACCCCTCCACTTT. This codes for CASSLVLAPNSPLHF. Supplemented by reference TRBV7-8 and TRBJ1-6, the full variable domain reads GAGVSQSPRYKVAKRGQDVALRCDPISGHVSLFWYQQALGQGPEFLTYFQNEAQLDKSGLPSDRFFAERPEGSVSTLKIQRTQQEDSAVYLCASSLVLAPNSPLHFGNGTRLTVT.

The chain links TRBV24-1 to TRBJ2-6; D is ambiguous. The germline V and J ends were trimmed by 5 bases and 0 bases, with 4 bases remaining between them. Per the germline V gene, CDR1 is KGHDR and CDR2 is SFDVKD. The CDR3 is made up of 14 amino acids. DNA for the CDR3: TGTGCCACCAGTGCCCCCTCTGGGGCCAACGTCCTGACTTTC. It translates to CATSAPSGANVLTF.

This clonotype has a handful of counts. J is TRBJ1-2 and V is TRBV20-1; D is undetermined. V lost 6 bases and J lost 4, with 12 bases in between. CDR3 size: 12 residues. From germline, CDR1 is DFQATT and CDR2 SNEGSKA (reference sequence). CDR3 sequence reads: CSATVGVYGYTF. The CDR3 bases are TGCAGTGCCACCGTCGGGGTCTATGGCTACACCTTC.

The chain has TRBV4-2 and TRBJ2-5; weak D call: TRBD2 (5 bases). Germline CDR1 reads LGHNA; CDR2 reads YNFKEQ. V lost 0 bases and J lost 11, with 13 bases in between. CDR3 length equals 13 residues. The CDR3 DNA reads TGTGCCAGCAGCCAAGAGCAGCGGAGAGAGCAGTACTTC. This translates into CASSQEQRREQYF.

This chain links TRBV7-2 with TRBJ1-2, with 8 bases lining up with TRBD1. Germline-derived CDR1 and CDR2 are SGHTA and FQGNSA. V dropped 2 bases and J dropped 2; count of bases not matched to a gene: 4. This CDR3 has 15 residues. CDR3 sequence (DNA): TGTGCCAGCAGCTTATATTGGACAGGGAACTATGGCTACACCTTC. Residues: CASSLYWTGNYGYTF.

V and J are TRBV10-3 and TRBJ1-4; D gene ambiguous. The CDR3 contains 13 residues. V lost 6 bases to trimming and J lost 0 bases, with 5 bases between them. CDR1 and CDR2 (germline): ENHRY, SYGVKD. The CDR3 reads CAIRDPTNEKLFF. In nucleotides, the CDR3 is TGTGCCATCAGAGACCCAACTAATGAAAAACTGTTTTTT.

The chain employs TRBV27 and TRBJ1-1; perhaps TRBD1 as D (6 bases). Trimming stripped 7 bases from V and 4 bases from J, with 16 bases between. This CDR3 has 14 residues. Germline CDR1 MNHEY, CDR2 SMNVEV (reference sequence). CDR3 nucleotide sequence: TGTGCCAGCAAAATAGCGGGAGGGGGCACTGAAGCTTTCTTT. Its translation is CASKIAGGGTEAFF.

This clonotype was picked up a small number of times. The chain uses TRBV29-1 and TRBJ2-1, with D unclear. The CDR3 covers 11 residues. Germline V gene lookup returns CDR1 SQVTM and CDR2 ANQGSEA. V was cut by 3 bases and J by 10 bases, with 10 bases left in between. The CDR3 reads CSVEIVLEQFF. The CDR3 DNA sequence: TGCAGCGTTGAGATTGTACTAGAGCAGTTCTTC.

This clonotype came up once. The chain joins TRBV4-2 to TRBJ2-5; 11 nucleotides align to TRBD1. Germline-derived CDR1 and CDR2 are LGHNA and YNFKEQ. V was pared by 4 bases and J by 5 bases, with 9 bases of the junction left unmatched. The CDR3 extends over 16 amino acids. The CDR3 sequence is CASSPPGQGVWETQYF. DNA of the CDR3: TGTGCCAGCAGCCCCCCGGGACAGGGGGTATGGGAGACCCAGTACTTC.